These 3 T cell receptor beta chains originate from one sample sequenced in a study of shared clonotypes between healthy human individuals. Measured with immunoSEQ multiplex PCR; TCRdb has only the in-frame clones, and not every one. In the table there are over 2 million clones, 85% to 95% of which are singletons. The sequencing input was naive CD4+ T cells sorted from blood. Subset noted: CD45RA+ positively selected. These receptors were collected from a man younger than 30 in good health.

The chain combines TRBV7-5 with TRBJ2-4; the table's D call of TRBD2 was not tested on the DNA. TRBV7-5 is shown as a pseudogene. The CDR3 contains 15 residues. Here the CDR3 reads CARGSRGKAKNIQYF. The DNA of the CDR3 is TGTGCCAGAGGCTCGCGGGGGAAGGCCAAAAACATTCAGTACTTC.

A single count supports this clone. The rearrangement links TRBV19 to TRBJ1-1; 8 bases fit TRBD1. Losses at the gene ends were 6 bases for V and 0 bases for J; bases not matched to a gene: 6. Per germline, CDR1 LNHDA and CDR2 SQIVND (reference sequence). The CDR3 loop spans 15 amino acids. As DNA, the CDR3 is TGTGCCAGTAGGACACAGGGGGGGATGAACACTGAAGCTTTCTTT. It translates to CASRTQGGMNTEAFF.

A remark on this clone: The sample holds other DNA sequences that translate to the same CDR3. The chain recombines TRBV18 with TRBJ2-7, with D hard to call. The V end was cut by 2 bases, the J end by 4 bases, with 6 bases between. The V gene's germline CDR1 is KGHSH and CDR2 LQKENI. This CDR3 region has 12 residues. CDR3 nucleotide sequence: TGTGCCAGCTCACCAAGCCTGTACGAGCAGTACTTC. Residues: CASSPSLYEQYF.